This entry lists 8 T cell receptor beta chains sequenced from one sample in a study of tumor-infiltrating lymphocytes in oesophageal squamous cell carcinoma. TCRdb reprocessed the PCR reads with MiXCR, giving one entry per CDR3 protein. The top ten clones hold 29% of a sample with under 20,000 distinct CDR3 sequences, under 45% of them seen once. The sample consisted of esophageal tumor tissue. These TCRs come from a male donor with esophageal squamous cell carcinoma.

This clonotype has a count of ten or more. The rearrangement uses TRBV11-3 and TRBJ1-1; D is undetermined. This CDR3 contains 13 residues. CDR1 is SGHNT, CDR2 YENEEA, per germline. Trimming removed 1 base from V and 5 bases from J, with 8 bases in between. For the CDR3, the DNA is TGTGCCAGCAGCTTAGCCCCCGGAACTGAAGCTTTCTTT. Amino acid sequence: CASSLAPGTEAFF.

The rearrangement joins TRBV2 to TRBJ1-6; D unresolved. CDR3 size: 14 residues. Trimming left V 5 bases short and J 8 bases short, with 13 bases between. CDR1 SNHLY and CDR2 FYNNEI come from the germline V gene. This CDR3 is CASSSESWDSPLHF. The DNA of the CDR3 is TGTGCCAGCAGTTCGGAATCTTGGGATTCACCCCTCCACTTT.

At least ten counts were recorded for this clonotype. Since the CDR3 does not end with the conserved phenylalanine or tryptophan, this likely comes from a read error. The DNA is omitted, as the CDR3 cannot be located on it reliably, and the CDR3 follows TCRdb's listing. The chain carries TRBV7-9 and TRBJ2-5; the table calls TRBD1, which could not be checked here. Per the germline V gene, CDR1 is SEHNR and CDR2 is FQNEAQ (reference sequence). The CDR3 is 18 amino acids in total, end residues counted. This chain's CDR3 is CASSLDRGAHFYGYTFGS.

The chain is built from TRBV7-6 and TRBJ2-3; 9 bases map to TRBD1. After removal of 2 bases from V and 2 bases from J, the junction contained 8 bases not matched to a gene. The CDR3 is made up of 17 amino acids. Germline assignment: CDR1 SGHVS and CDR2 FNYEAQ. DNA of the CDR3: TGTGCCAGCAGCTTAACTTCCGGGACAGGGCACACAGATACGCAGTATTTT. Its translation is CASSLTSGTGHTDTQYF.

The V and J genes are TRBV12-3 or TRBV12-4 and TRBJ2-7; D call uncertain. The J call may be faulty, since TRBJ1-2 better matches the DNA end. The CDR3 contains 12 residues. As DNA, the CDR3 is TGTGCCAGCAGTTGGGATATTCGTGGCTACACCTTC. Protein sequence: CASSWDIRGYTF.

This clonotype showed up just once. The V gene is TRBV7-4, the J gene TRBJ2-5; possible D gene TRBD1, 5 bases. TRBJ1-1 matches the DNA end more closely, so the J call is doubtful. This CDR3 spans 14 amino acids. In germline, CDR1 is SGHVT, CDR2 SQSDAQ. Here the CDR3 reads CASSFGGADTEAFF. In DNA form, the CDR3 reads TGTGCCAGCAGCTTTGGCGGGGCGGACACTGAAGCTTTCTTT.

This clonotype qualifies as medium-sized. The chain has TRBV7-9 and TRBJ1-6, with D unresolved. This CDR3 spans 15 amino acids. Germline loops: CDR1 SEHNR, CDR2 FQNEAQ (reference sequence). The V end lost 6 bases, the J end lost 5 bases, and 14 bases lay between the germline ends. In DNA, the CDR3 is TGTGCCAGCAGGATTGAGTACGGCAATAATTCACCCCTCCACTTT. It codes for CASRIEYGNNSPLHF. Full variable domain (remainder filled in from reference TRBV7-9 and TRBJ1-6): DTGVSQNPRHKITKRGQNVTFRCDPISEHNRLYWYRQTLGQGPEFLTYFQNEAQLEKSRLLSDRFSAERPKGSFSTLEIQRTEQGDSAMYLCASRIEYGNNSPLHFGNGTRLTVT.

On this clonotype: This may come from a read error, since a much larger clone is one base off. The V gene is TRBV5-5, the J gene TRBJ2-5; 8 bases fit TRBD2. The junction had 10 bases not matched to a gene; V was cut back by 1 base and J by 11 bases. The CDR3 consists of 14 residues. Germline lookup yields CDR1 SGHKS and CDR2 YYEKEE (reference sequence). The CDR3 loop reads CASSLTSGDNEQYF. CDR3 nucleotide sequence: TGTGCCAGCAGCTTGACTAGCGGAGACAATGAGCAGTACTTC.